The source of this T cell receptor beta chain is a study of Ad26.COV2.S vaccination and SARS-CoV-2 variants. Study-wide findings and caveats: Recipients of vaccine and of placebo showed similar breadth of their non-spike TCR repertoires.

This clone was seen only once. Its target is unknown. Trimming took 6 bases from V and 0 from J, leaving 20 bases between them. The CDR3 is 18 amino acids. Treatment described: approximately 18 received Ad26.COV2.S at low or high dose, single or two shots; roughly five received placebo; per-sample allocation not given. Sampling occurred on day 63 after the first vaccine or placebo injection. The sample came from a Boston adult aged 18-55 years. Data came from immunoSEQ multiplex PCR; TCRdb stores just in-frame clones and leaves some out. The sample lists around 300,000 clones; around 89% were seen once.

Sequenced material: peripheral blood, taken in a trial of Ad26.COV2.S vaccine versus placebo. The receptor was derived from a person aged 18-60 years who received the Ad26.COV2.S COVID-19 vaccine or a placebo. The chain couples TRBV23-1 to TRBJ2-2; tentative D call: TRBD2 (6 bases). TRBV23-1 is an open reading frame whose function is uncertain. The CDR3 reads CASRRVASWGANTGELFF. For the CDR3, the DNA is TGCGCCAGCAGAAGGGTGGCTTCGTGGGGGGCGAACACCGGGGAGCTGTTTTTT.